The 23 T cell receptor beta chains below all came from one sample that was sequenced in a study of technical replicates of blood from several donors. This table comes from immunoSEQ multiplex PCR, and its TCRdb copy is limited to in-frame clones, with some not included. The profile shows about 70,000 clones, about 96% of them singletons. The specimen sequenced was T cells isolated from PBMCs. The receptors were sampled from a human donor in good health.

The V and J genes are TRBV28 and TRBJ2-3; TRBD1 agrees at 9 bases. The CDR3 loop spans 15 amino acids. CDR1 and CDR2 (germline): MDHEN, SYDVKM. V trimming: 0 bases; J trimming: 4 bases; junction bases outside the gene matches: 2. Here the CDR3 reads CASSLWRQGADTQYF. Written as DNA, the CDR3 is TGTGCCAGCAGTTTATGGAGACAGGGGGCAGATACGCAGTATTTT.

V and J are TRBV6-1 and TRBJ2-7, with TRBD2 matching 7 bases. The CDR3 is made up of 13 amino acids. Germline values: CDR1 MNHNS, CDR2 SASEGT. V was pared by 5 bases and J by 2 bases, with 3 bases of the junction left unmatched. CDR3 loop: CASSSSGTYEQYF. CDR3 nucleotide sequence: TGTGCCAGCAGTTCTAGCGGTACCTACGAGCAGTACTTC.

V is TRBV28 and J is TRBJ2-7; D unresolved. CDR1 is MDHEN, CDR2 SYDVKM, per germline. The V gene lost 8 bases and the J gene lost 4 bases, with 18 bases spanning the gap. This CDR3 is built from 14 residues. CDR3: CASSVGLSRYEQYF. DNA for the CDR3: TGTGCCAGCTCCGTTGGGTTATCTAGGTACGAGCAGTACTTC.

The chain combines TRBV28 with TRBJ1-5; 7 nucleotides match TRBD1. CDR3 length equals 16 residues. CDR1 and CDR2 (germline): MDHEN, SYDVKM. Unmatched junction bases numbered 12, after V lost 4 bases and J lost 6 bases. The CDR3 region is CASSSPHDRASQPQHF. CDR3 sequence (DNA): TGTGCCAGCAGTTCCCCCCATGACAGGGCAAGTCAGCCCCAGCATTTT.

The chain carries TRBV4-1 and TRBJ1-4; a weak D match, TRBD1 (6 bases). The V and J ends lost 5 bases and 0 bases respectively, with 10 bases between them. Germline CDR1 MGHRA, CDR2 YSYEKL. The CDR3 sequence is 15 residues long. The CDR3 region is CASSARGATNEKLFF. In DNA, the CDR3 is TGCGCCAGCAGCGCCAGGGGTGCAACTAATGAAAAACTGTTTTTT.

The chain recombines TRBV28 with TRBJ1-5; tentatively, D is TRBD1 (5 bases). The CDR3 extends over 17 amino acids. Germline V gene lookup returns CDR1 MDHEN and CDR2 SYDVKM. V was shortened by 5 bases and J by 1 base, with 18 bases between the two germline ends. CDR3 coding DNA: TGTGCCAGCAGTCCCCTGGGGGGAGGGGTGAGCAATCAGCCCCAGCATTTT. Its translation is CASSPLGGGVSNQPQHF.

The genes are TRBV27 and TRBJ1-1; D ambiguous. The ends were cut back, 5 bases at V and 7 bases at J, with 14 bases in the middle. CDR1 and CDR2 from the germline V gene are MNHEY and SMNVEV (reference sequence). The CDR3 has 13 residues. The DNA for the CDR3 is TGTGCCAGCAGTATAGGAGGTTACAGTGAAGCTTTCTTT. It encodes CASSIGGYSEAFF.

This chain connects TRBV9 to TRBJ2-5; 7 nucleotides match TRBD1. Germline CDR1 reads SGDLS; CDR2 reads YYNGEE. V lost 0 bases and J lost 1; bases outside the gene matches: 3. This CDR3 has 15 residues. The CDR3 loop is CASSVAGTAQETQYF. In nucleotides, the CDR3 is TGTGCCAGCAGCGTAGCCGGGACAGCCCAAGAGACCCAGTACTTC. Supplemented by reference TRBV9 and TRBJ2-5, the full variable domain reads DSGVTQTPKHLITATGQRVTLRCSPRSGDLSVYWYQQSLDQGLQFLIQYYNGEERAKGNILERFSAQQFPDLHSELNLSSLELGDSALYFCASSVAGTAQETQYFGPGTRLLVL.

V is TRBV11-2 and J is TRBJ1-1; 7 nucleotides match TRBD1. Germline trimming cut 0 bases from V and 0 bases from J; bases unmatched to any gene: 1. Germline V gene data show CDR1 as SGHAT and CDR2 as FQNNGV. The CDR3 extends over 15 amino acids. As DNA, the CDR3 is TGTGCCAGCAGCTTAGAGACAGGGATGAACACTGAAGCTTTCTTT. Its translation: CASSLETGMNTEAFF.

This clone was observed once. The rearrangement uses TRBV5-1 and TRBJ1-4, with 7 bases aligning to TRBD1. Germline V gene lookup returns CDR1 SGHRS and CDR2 YFSETQ. Trimming at V came to 2 bases and at J to 8 bases, leaving 6 bases not matched to a gene. The CDR3 extends over 14 amino acids. Here the CDR3 reads CASSLQGMNEKLFF. In nucleotides, the CDR3 is TGCGCCAGCAGCTTACAGGGGATGAACGAAAAACTGTTTTTT.

This rearrangement joins TRBV5-5 to TRBJ1-2, with TRBD1 matching over 11 bases. Trimming cost V 4 bases and J 6 bases; bases outside gene matches: 14. Germline V gene sequence: CDR1 SGHKS, CDR2 YYEKEE (reference sequence). The CDR3 is 17 amino acids. CDR3 in DNA: TGTGCCAGCAGCGCAGGGACAGGGGGTCTACGGATCGATGGCTACACCTTC. This sequence encodes CASSAGTGGLRIDGYTF.

The rearrangement uses TRBV7-9 and TRBJ2-7; D perhaps matches TRBD1 (6 bases). The CDR3 contains 16 residues. The V end was cut by 5 bases, the J end by 0 bases, with 17 bases between. Germline CDR1 and CDR2: SEHNR and FQNEAQ (reference sequence). CDR3 bases: TGTGCCAGCAGCCCAATTTGGACAGAGAGCTCCTACGAGCAGTACTTC. The encoded protein is CASSPIWTESSYEQYF.

The chain combines TRBV5-4 with TRBJ2-7; 7 nucleotides agree with TRBD1. Germline V gene lookup returns CDR1 SGHNT and CDR2 YYREEE (reference sequence). The V segment lost 4 bases and the J segment 2 bases; nucleotides outside the gene matches: 9. This CDR3 region has 15 residues. The CDR3 reads CASSNDRVGTYEQYF. The CDR3 DNA sequence: TGTGCCAGCAGCAACGACAGGGTAGGCACCTACGAGCAGTACTTC.

The CDR3 DNA sequence: TGTGCCAGCAGCTTGGGACAGCTATTCTATGGCTACACCTTC. This gives the protein CASSLGQLFYGYTF. This chain links TRBV7-2 with TRBJ1-2; TRBD1 aligns across 7 bases. The germline gives CDR1 SGHTA, CDR2 FQGNSA. The CDR3 totals 14 residues. V lost 3 bases, J lost 4 bases, and 5 bases stayed unmatched.

This chain links TRBV7-2 with TRBJ1-1, with D possibly being TRBD1 (5 bases). The CDR3 runs to 15 residues. CDR1 SGHTA and CDR2 FQGNSA come from the germline V gene. V lost 2 bases and J lost 2, with 12 bases in between. The CDR3 nucleotides read TGTGCCAGCAGCTTAACGGACAATGGAAACACTGAAGCTTTCTTT. It yields the protein CASSLTDNGNTEAFF.

This clone was recorded once. The chain employs TRBV11-2 and TRBJ2-2; possible D gene TRBD1, 5 bases. The V gene's germline CDR1 is SGHAT and CDR2 FQNNGV. Trimming cost V 5 bases and J 5 bases, with 12 bases left between them. The CDR3 covers 14 residues. The CDR3 DNA sequence: TGTGCCAGCAGCCGAGGACACAGGACCGGGGAGCTGTTTTTT. Its translation is CASSRGHRTGELFF.

The gene calls are TRBV5-1 and TRBJ1-4, with D possibly being TRBD1 (5 bases). Trimming took 3 bases from V and 8 from J, leaving 11 bases between them. The CDR3 has 13 amino acids. The V gene's germline CDR1 is SGHRS and CDR2 YFSETQ. This chain's CDR3 is CASSSGLGEKLFF. The CDR3 bases are TGCGCCAGCAGCTCGGGACTAGGCGAAAAACTGTTTTTT.

This clone was picked up one time. This sequence joins TRBV5-1 and TRBJ1-1, with 7 bases fitting TRBD1. This CDR3 has 16 amino acids. Germline V CDR1 and CDR2: SGHRS, YFSETQ. Trimming at V came to 4 bases and at J to 0 bases, leaving 9 bases not matched to a gene. The CDR3 loop is CASSPRDRVMNTEAFF. The DNA of the CDR3 is TGCGCCAGCAGCCCCCGGGACAGAGTTATGAACACTGAAGCTTTCTTT. Based on the CDR3 plus reference TRBV5-1 and TRBJ1-1, the full variable domain is KAGVTQTPRYLIKTRGQQVTLSCSPISGHRSVSWYQQTPGQGLQFLFEYFSETQRNKGNFPGRFSGRQFSNSRSEMNVSTLELGDSALYLCASSPRDRVMNTEAFFGQGTRLTVV.

The chain joins TRBV10-1 to TRBJ1-4; 8 positions agree with TRBD1. The CDR3 contains 15 residues. In germline, CDR1 is WNHNN, CDR2 SYGVQD (reference sequence). The ends lost 5 bases at V and 5 bases at J; junction bases unmatched: 7. CDR3 loop: CASSPGQGWNEKLFF. Written as DNA, the CDR3 is TGCGCCAGCAGTCCCGGACAGGGTTGGAATGAAAAACTGTTTTTT.

This clone was detected once. The gene calls are TRBV2 and TRBJ2-7; D gene uncertain. V shed 1 base and J shed 6 bases, with 4 bases lying between them. The CDR3 length is 11 residues. In germline, CDR1 is SNHLY, CDR2 FYNNEI. The CDR3 protein is CASSEGGEQYF. CDR3 coding DNA: TGTGCCAGCAGTGAAGGAGGCGAGCAGTACTTC.

The chain combines TRBV6-6 with TRBJ2-1; D may be TRBD2 (6 bases). The length of the CDR3 is 15 residues. Trimming cost V 1 base and J 5 bases, with 12 bases left between them. Per germline, CDR1 MNHNY and CDR2 SVGAGI (reference sequence). For the CDR3, the DNA is TGTGCCAGCAGTTACTGGGAGGCCGCCAACAATGAGCAGTTCTTC. It encodes CASSYWEAANNEQFF.

This clone occurred a few times. V usage is TRBV11-2 and J usage is TRBJ2-3, with 10 bases that match TRBD1. CDR3 length equals 15 residues. Germline-derived CDR1 and CDR2 are SGHAT and FQNNGV. After removal of 8 bases from V and 7 bases from J, the junction contained 12 bases not matched to a gene. The CDR3 coding sequence is TGTGCCAGCCGGGATATAAGGGGACAGGGGCATACGCAGTATTTT. Protein sequence: CASRDIRGQGHTQYF.

This clone was seen a single time. V usage is TRBV6-5 and J usage is TRBJ2-1; D is unresolved. Trimming left V 2 bases short and J 6 bases short, with 11 bases between. CDR3 length: 14 residues. Germline V lookup: CDR1 MNHEY, CDR2 SVGAGI. The CDR3 protein is CASSYNSYLNEQFF. The CDR3 DNA reads as TGTGCCAGCAGTTACAATTCCTACCTCAATGAGCAGTTCTTC.